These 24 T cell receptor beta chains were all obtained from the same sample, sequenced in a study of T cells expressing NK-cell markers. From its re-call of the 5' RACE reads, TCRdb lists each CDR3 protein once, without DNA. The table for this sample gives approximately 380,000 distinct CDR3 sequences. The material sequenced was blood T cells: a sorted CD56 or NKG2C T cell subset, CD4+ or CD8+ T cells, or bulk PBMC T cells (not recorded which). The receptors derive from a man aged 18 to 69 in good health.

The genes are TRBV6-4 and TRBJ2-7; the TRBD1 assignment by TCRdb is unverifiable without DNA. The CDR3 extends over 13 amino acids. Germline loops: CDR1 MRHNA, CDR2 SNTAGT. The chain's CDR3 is CARRGQMYYEQYF.

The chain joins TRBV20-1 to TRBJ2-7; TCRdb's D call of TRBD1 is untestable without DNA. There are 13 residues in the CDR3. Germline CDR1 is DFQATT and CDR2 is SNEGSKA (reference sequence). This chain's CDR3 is CSAERGGSYEQYF.

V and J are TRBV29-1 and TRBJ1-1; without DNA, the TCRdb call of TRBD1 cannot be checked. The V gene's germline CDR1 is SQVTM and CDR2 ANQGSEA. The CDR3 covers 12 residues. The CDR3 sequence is CSTMTGGQKAFF.

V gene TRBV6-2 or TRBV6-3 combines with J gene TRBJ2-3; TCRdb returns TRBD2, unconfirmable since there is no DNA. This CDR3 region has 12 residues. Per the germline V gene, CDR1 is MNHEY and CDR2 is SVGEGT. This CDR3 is CASSYSGRAQYF.

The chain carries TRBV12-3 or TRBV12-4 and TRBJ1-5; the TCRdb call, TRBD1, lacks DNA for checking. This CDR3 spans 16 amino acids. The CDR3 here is CASRRQGLLGNQPQHF.

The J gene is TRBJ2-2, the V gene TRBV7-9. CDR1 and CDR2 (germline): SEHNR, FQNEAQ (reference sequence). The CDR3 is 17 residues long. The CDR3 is CASSLSTMRSNTGELFF.

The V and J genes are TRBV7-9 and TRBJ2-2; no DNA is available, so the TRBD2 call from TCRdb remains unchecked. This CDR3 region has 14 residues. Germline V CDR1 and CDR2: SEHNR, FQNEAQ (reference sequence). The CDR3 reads CASTISGSSGELFF.

The chain's CDR3 is CSAKSPTRLAGLETQYF. This sequence joins TRBV20-1 and TRBJ2-5; TCRdb designates TRBD2, a call that cannot be tested without DNA. This CDR3 comprises 17 residues. Germline V gene data show CDR1 as DFQATT and CDR2 as SNEGSKA (reference sequence).

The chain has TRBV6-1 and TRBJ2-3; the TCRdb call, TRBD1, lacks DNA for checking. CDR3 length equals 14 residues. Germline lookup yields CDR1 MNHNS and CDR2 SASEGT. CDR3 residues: CATIRDRGTDTQYF.

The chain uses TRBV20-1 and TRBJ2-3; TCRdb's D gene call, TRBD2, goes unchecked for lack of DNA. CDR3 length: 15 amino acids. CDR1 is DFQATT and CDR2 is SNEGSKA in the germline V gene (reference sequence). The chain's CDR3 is CSARDLVAGGHTQYF.

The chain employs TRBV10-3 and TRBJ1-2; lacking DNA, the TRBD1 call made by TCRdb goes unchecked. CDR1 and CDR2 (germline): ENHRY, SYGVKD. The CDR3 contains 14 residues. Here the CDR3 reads CAISLGQGATTYTF.

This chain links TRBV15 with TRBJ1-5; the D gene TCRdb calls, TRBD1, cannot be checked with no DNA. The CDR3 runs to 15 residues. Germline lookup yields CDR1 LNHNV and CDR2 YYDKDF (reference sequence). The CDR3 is CATSRTGNSNQPQHF.

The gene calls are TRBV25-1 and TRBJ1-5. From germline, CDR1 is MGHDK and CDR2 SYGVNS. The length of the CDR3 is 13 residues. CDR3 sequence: CASGREGNQPQHF.

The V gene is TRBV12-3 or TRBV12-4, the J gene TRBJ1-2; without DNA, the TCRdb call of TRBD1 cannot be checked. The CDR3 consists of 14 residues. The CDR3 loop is CASSRTEIFYGYTF.

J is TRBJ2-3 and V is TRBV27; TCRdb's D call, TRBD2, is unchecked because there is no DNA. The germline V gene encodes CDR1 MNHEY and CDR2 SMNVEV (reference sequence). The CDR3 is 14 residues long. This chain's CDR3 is CASSSKRELDTQYF.

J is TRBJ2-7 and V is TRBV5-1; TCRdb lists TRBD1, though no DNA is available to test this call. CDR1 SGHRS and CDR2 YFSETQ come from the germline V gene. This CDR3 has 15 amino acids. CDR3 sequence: CASSLPPGTGGEQYF.

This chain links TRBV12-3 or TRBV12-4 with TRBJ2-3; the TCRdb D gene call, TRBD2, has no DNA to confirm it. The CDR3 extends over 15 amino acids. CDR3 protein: CASSPKALAGSTQYF.

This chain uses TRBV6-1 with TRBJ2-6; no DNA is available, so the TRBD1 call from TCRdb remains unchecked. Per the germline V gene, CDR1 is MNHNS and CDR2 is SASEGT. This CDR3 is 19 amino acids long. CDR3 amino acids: CASRGAPGQAHSGANVLTF.

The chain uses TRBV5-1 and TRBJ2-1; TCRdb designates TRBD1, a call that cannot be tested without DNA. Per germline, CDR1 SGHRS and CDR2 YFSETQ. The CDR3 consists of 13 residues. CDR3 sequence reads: CASRTTGYNEQFF.

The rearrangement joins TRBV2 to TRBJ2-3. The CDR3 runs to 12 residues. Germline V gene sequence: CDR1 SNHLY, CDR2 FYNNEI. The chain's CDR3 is CASRDRTDTQYF.

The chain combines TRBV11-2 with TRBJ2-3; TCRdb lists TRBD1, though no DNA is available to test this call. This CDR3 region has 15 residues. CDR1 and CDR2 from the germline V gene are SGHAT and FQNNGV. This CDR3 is CASSFRAGGSDTQYF.

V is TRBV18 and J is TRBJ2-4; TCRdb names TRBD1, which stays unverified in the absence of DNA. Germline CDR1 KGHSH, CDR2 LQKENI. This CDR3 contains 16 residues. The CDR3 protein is CASSPSEGVAKNIQYF.

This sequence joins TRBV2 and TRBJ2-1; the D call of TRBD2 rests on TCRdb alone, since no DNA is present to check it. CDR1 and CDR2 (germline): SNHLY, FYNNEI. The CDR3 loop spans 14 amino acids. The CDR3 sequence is CASSTQGRYNEQFF. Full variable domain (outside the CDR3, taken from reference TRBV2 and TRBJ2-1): EPEVTQTPSHQVTQMGQEVILRCVPISNHLYFYWYRQILGQKVEFLVSFYNNEISEKSEIFDDQFSVERPDGSNFTLKIRSTKLEDSAMYFCASSTQGRYNEQFFGPGTRLTVL.

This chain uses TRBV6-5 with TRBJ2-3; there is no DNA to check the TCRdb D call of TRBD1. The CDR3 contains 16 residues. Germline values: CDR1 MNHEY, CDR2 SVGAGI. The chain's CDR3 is CASSYPSGGHTDTQYF.